This T cell receptor (beta chain) was observed in a study of cytomegalovirus exposure and HLA in healthy donors. Study observations and caveats: Reportedly, TCR beta sequences accurately predicted HLA-A and HLA-B alleles in most subjects.

The CDR3 consists of 15 residues. From germline, CDR1 is MNHEY and CDR2 SMNVEV (reference sequence). V was pared by 5 bases and J by 10 bases, with 18 bases between. PCR used 60 Vbeta primers and 13 Jbeta primers. The protocol was immunoSEQ multiplex PCR, while the TCRdb copy is restricted to in-frame clones and leaves out a portion. The top ten hold 1.3% of the sample, which has roughly 100,000 clones, around 70% seen once. As for this clone: Its antigen is not known.

The receptor was derived from a man in his forties in good health and CMV-seronegative. The chain couples TRBV27 to TRBJ1-6; perhaps TRBD1 as D (5 bases). Sequencing was carried out using PBMCs. This CDR3 is CASSTRQSLNSPLHF. For the CDR3, the DNA is TGTGCCAGCAGTACACGACAGTCTTTGAACTCACCCCTCCACTTT.